The 6 T cell receptor beta chains in this list originate from one sample, sequenced in a study of blood T cell repertoires in COVID-19. Using immunoSEQ multiplex PCR, the repertoire was profiled, and TCRdb retains in-frame clones only, with some absent. The sample carries a few hundred thousand clones, around 91% recorded once. Sequenced material: PBMCs or T cells enriched from blood (not recorded which). The receptors originated from a woman between 18 and 30 years old who had recovered from COVID-19.

V is TRBV15 and J is TRBJ1-2; TRBD1 matches 9 bases. The CDR3 has 15 residues. V lost 3 bases, J lost 3 bases, and 5 bases stayed unmatched. Germline assignment: CDR1 LNHNV and CDR2 YYDKDF (reference sequence). The CDR3 DNA reads TGTGCCACCAGCAGCTCGGACAGGGGCTACTATGGCTACACCTTC. Translated, it gives CATSSSDRGYYGYTF.

This chain uses TRBV6-5 with TRBJ2-1; D possibly corresponds to TRBD1 (5 bases). The CDR3 has 16 amino acids. V was clipped by 0 bases and J by 0 bases, with 9 bases between them. Germline CDR1 and CDR2: MNHEY and SVGAGI. In DNA, the CDR3 is TGTGCCAGCAGTTACTCGGGGCGGAGCTCCTACAATGAGCAGTTCTTC. As protein: CASSYSGRSSYNEQFF.

The chain joins TRBV7-9 to TRBJ2-1; D gene uncertain. The CDR3 runs to 14 residues. V lost 5 bases and J lost 10, with 18 bases in between. Germline loops: CDR1 SEHNR, CDR2 FQNEAQ (reference sequence). The CDR3 region has the DNA TGTGCCAGCAGCCGTGACTCCCAATCGAGGGAGCAGTTCTTC. The encoded protein is CASSRDSQSREQFF.

CDR3 sequence (DNA): TGTGCCAGCAGTGAAGGGTCGGGAGGGGGCGAAAAACTGTTTTTT. Amino acid sequence: CASSEGSGGGEKLFF. The chain joins TRBV6-1 to TRBJ1-4; 7 bases line up with TRBD1. Germline V gene data show CDR1 as MNHNS and CDR2 as SASEGT. V dropped 1 base and J dropped 8; count of bases not matched to a gene: 7. The CDR3 totals 15 residues.

This sequence joins TRBV4-1 and TRBJ1-2; 7 positions agree with TRBD1. Germline V lookup: CDR1 MGHRA, CDR2 YSYEKL. The length of the CDR3 is 16 residues. V was pared by 1 base and J by 0 bases, with 5 bases of the junction left unmatched. In DNA, the CDR3 is TGCGCCAGCAGCCAAGCTGTAGGGGGCACTAACTATGGCTACACCTTC. It yields the protein CASSQAVGGTNYGYTF.

This clone was seen repeatedly, ten times or more. The V gene is TRBV4-2, the J gene TRBJ1-4; TRBD1 matches 11 bases. CDR3 size: 16 residues. Germline-derived CDR1 and CDR2 are LGHNA and YNFKEQ. After removal of 0 bases from V and 8 bases from J, the junction contained 5 bases not matched to a gene. The CDR3 nucleotides read TGTGCCAGCAGCCAAGAGGGGGGACAGGGGGGCGAAAAACTGTTTTTT. Translation gives CASSQEGGQGGEKLFF.